This is a list of T cell receptor beta chains from one sample in a study of blood T cell repertoires in COVID-19. Assay used: immunoSEQ multiplex PCR; TCRdb lists only in-frame clones, some missing. The data show fewer than 200,000 clones, with around two thirds seen just once and 3% held by the top ten. The source material was peripheral blood. Source of these receptors: an elderly woman with acute or convalescent COVID-19. Each CDR3 is given with its conserved first and last residue. The D gene is left open where the match is weak. The listing skips clone size in some rows; elsewhere it reads once, few, many or a size class.

D,J,size,V,CDR3,DNA
-,TRBJ2-3,-,TRBV28,CASSLGAGLLADTQYF,TGTGCCAGCAGTTTAGGAGCTGGTCTCCTTGCAGATACGCAGTATTTT
TRBD1,TRBJ1-2,-,TRBV10-3,CATKMGQGASGYTF,TGTGCCACTAAGATGGGGCAGGGGGCATCTGGCTACACCTTC
TRBD1,TRBJ1-5,-,TRBV6-2/TRBV6-3,CASSDGQGTQPQHF,TGTGCCAGCAGCGATGGACAGGGAACTCAGCCCCAGCATTTT
-,TRBJ2-2,-,TRBV19,CASSRSAGDTGELFF,TGTGCCAGTAGTCGGAGTGCAGGGGACACCGGGGAGCTGTTTTTT
TRBD2,TRBJ2-7,few,TRBV3-1/TRBV3-2,CASRRGLAGNYEQYF,TGTGCCAGCAGACGGGGACTAGCGGGAAACTACGAGCAGTACTTC
-,TRBJ2-1,-,TRBV15,CATSRDRAGAYNEQFF,TGTGCCACCAGCAGAGATCGAGCTGGTGCCTACAATGAGCAGTTCTTC
-,TRBJ1-1,-,TRBV5-1,CASRQGSGTEAFF,TGCGCCAGCAGACAGGGCTCGGGGACTGAAGCTTTCTTT
-,TRBJ2-5,-,TRBV2,CASTPSVETQYF,TGTGCCAGCACACCGAGCGTGGAGACCCAGTACTTC
-,TRBJ2-7,-,TRBV18,CASSPIEVGHHEQYF,TGTGCCAGCTCACCTATAGAAGTTGGGCACCACGAGCAGTACTTC
-,TRBJ2-5,-,TRBV5-1,CASSLGRQETQYF,TGCGCCAGCAGCTTGGGTCGCCAAGAGACCCAGTACTTC
TRBD2,TRBJ2-7,-,TRBV5-1,CASSLAPSGNLYEQYF,TGCGCCAGCAGCTTGGCCCCTAGCGGGAATCTCTACGAGCAGTACTTC
-,TRBJ2-7,-,TRBV30,CAWSARLVTYEQYF,TGTGCCTGGAGTGCCCGACTCGTCACCTACGAGCAGTACTTC
TRBD2,TRBJ2-1,-,TRBV11-3,CASSLAATSNTEQFF,TGTGCCAGCAGCTTAGCGGCGACTAGCAATACGGAGCAGTTCTTC
-,TRBJ1-3,-,TRBV6-6,CASSYGGGRPGNTIYF,TGTGCCAGCAGTTACGGTGGGGGCAGGCCAGGAAACACCATATATTTT
TRBD1,TRBJ2-5,-,TRBV29-1,CSVSTGLRETQYF,TGCAGCGTTTCGACAGGGCTGAGGGAGACCCAGTACTTC
TRBD1,TRBJ1-4,few,TRBV25-1,CASREQGDEKLFF,TGTGCCAGCAGGGAGCAGGGGGATGAAAAACTGTTTTTT
-,TRBJ2-2,-,TRBV28,CASSNSGANTGELFF,TGTGCCAGCAGTAACAGCGGAGCGAACACCGGGGAGCTGTTTTTT
-,TRBJ2-3,-,TRBV30,CAWSVRATDTQYF,TGTGCCTGGAGTGTGCGGGCCACAGATACGCAGTATTTT
TRBD2,TRBJ2-3,-,TRBV19,CASRATSGRTDTQYF,TGTGCCAGTAGGGCGACTAGCGGGAGAACAGATACGCAGTATTTT
TRBD2,TRBJ2-1,-,TRBV2,CASSDRGEVYNEQFF,TGTGCCAGCAGTGACCGGGGGGAGGTCTACAATGAGCAGTTCTTC
TRBD2,TRBJ2-1,-,TRBV10-3,CAISGGGTSVSNEQFF,TGTGCCATCAGTGGTGGCGGGACTAGCGTGAGCAATGAGCAGTTCTTC
-,TRBJ2-7,-,TRBV21-1,CASLERGLSYEQYF,TGTGCCAGCCTCGAGAGAGGATTATCCTACGAGCAGTACTTC
TRBD1,TRBJ1-4,-,TRBV27,CASSLSGGEKLFF,TGTGCCAGCAGTTTGTCAGGGGGTGAAAAACTGTTTTTT
TRBD1,TRBJ1-2,-,TRBV28,CASKRQGSEGHGYTF,TGTGCCAGCAAACGACAGGGGTCTGAAGGGCATGGCTACACCTTC
TRBD1,TRBJ2-1,-,TRBV28,CASSLLAGGGSRYNEQFF,TGTGCCAGCAGTTTATTAGCAGGGGGCGGCTCGAGATACAATGAGCAGTTCTTC
TRBD1,TRBJ2-1,-,TRBV12-3/TRBV12-4,CASSTKTGGEQFF,TGTGCCAGCAGTACAAAGACAGGGGGTGAGCAGTTCTTC
-,TRBJ2-3,-,TRBV7-6,CASSFYAVAGSEDTQYF,TGTGCCAGCAGCTTCTACGCGGTGGCCGGGAGTGAGGATACGCAGTATTTT
-,TRBJ2-1,once,TRBV5-8,CASSLVGEQFF,TGTGCCAGCAGCTTGGTCGGTGAGCAGTTCTTC
TRBD1,TRBJ1-5,-,TRBV19,CASSILDRGDQPQHF,TGTGCCAGTAGTATACTCGACAGGGGAGATCAGCCCCAGCATTTT
TRBD2,TRBJ2-5,-,TRBV7-7,CASSFGGGETQYF,TGTGCCAGCAGCTTTGGGGGGGGAGAGACCCAGTACTTC
TRBD2,TRBJ2-3,-,TRBV7-2,CASSLELAGGVDTQYF,TGTGCCAGCAGCTTAGAACTAGCGGGAGGAGTAGATACGCAGTATTTT
-,TRBJ2-3,-,TRBV3-1/TRBV3-2,CASSHRRAGHGDTQYF,TGTGCCAGCAGCCACCGCCGGGCAGGGCATGGAGATACGCAGTATTTT
-,TRBJ2-3,-,TRBV5-3,CARSSLSGQGAGTDTQYF,TGTGCCAGAAGCTCCCTTTCGGGACAAGGTGCTGGCACAGATACGCAGTATTTT
TRBD2,TRBJ2-6,-,TRBV27,CASSSPGGSGVGANVLTF,TGTGCCAGCAGTTCTCCGGGGGGTTCCGGAGTTGGGGCCAACGTCCTGACTTTC
-,TRBJ2-3,-,TRBV20-1,CSASPLRDSYTDTQYF,TGCAGTGCTAGTCCCTTGCGGGACAGTTACACAGATACGCAGTATTTT
TRBD2,TRBJ2-3,-,TRBV30,CAWSSGLAVTDTQYF,TGTGCCTGGAGCTCGGGACTAGCGGTTACAGATACGCAGTATTTT
-,TRBJ1-4,-,TRBV9,CASSVSIGQINEKLFF,TGTGCCAGCAGCGTATCCATTGGGCAAATTAATGAAAAACTGTTTTTT
TRBD2,TRBJ2-1,-,TRBV13,CASSSPGTSGRANEQFF,TGTGCCAGCAGCTCTCCTGGAACTAGCGGGAGGGCGAATGAGCAGTTCTTC
TRBD1,TRBJ2-7,-,TRBV5-4,CASSRQQGYEQYF,TGTGCCAGCAGCCGCCAACAGGGGTACGAGCAGTACTTC
TRBD1,TRBJ2-7,-,TRBV5-3,CARRARQGSSYEQYF,TGTGCCAGAAGGGCTAGACAGGGGAGCTCCTACGAGCAGTACTTC
TRBD2,TRBJ2-3,-,TRBV6-4,CATRREWEADTQYF,TGTGCAACCCGGCGGGAGTGGGAGGCAGATACGCAGTATTTT
-,TRBJ2-7,-,TRBV12-3/TRBV12-4,CASSWGGREQYF,TGTGCCAGCAGTTGGGGGGGGCGGGAGCAGTACTTC
-,TRBJ2-1,-,TRBV7-2,CASSSESGAYNEQFF,TGTGCCAGCAGCTCGGAGAGCGGAGCATACAATGAGCAGTTCTTC
TRBD2,TRBJ2-7,-,TRBV5-1,CASSFGLAGDREQYF,TGCGCCAGCAGCTTCGGACTAGCGGGAGACCGGGAGCAGTACTTC
-,TRBJ2-4,-,TRBV4-3,CASSQSRSIQYF,TGCGCCAGCAGCCAGTCCAGAAGCATTCAGTACTTC
-,TRBJ1-5,many,TRBV7-9,CASSYQQDQPQHF,TGTGCCAGCAGCTACCAACAGGATCAGCCCCAGCATTTT
-,TRBJ1-1,few,TRBV6-2/TRBV6-3,CASSATTGNTEAFF,TGTGCCAGCAGTGCAACGACAGGGAACACTGAAGCTTTCTTT
-,TRBJ2-2,-,TRBV19,CASSRSTELTGELFF,TGTGCCAGTAGTAGGTCTACAGAACTTACCGGGGAGCTGTTTTTT
TRBD1,TRBJ1-1,-,TRBV19,CASSSLGTGRTEAFF,TGTGCCAGTAGTTCGCTGGGGACAGGGAGAACTGAAGCTTTCTTT
TRBD2,TRBJ2-1,-,TRBV7-9,CAETSGRVTYNEQFF,TGTGCCGAGACTAGCGGGAGGGTGACCTACAATGAGCAGTTCTTC
TRBD2,TRBJ2-1,few,TRBV28,CASSLTSGSSYNEQFF,TGTGCCAGCAGTTTGACTAGCGGGAGCTCCTACAATGAGCAGTTCTTC
-,TRBJ2-1,once,TRBV15,CATSRVAGPSSYNEQFF,TGTGCCACCAGCAGAGTGGCGGGACCAAGCTCCTACAATGAGCAGTTCTTC
-,TRBJ2-1,-,TRBV7-9,CASSLGLEVYNEQFF,TGTGCCAGCAGCTTAGGACTAGAGGTCTACAATGAGCAGTTCTTC
-,TRBJ2-3,-,TRBV18,CASSPSSLSPGGTDTQYF,TGTGCCAGCTCACCGAGTAGCCTATCCCCCGGGGGAACAGATACGCAGTATTTT
-,TRBJ1-4,few,TRBV7-9,CASSLLGVNEKLFF,TGTGCCAGCAGCTTATTAGGGGTTAATGAAAAACTGTTTTTT
-,TRBJ2-1,-,TRBV5-1,CASSLDGTIYNEQFF,TGCGCCAGCAGCTTGGACGGGACAATCTACAATGAGCAGTTCTTC
-,TRBJ1-5,-,TRBV7-2,CASSYLYSNQPQHF,TGTGCCAGCAGCTACTTATATAGCAATCAGCCCCAGCATTTT